Below, 5 T cell receptor beta chains from the same sample are listed, as sequenced in a study of Ad26.COV2.S vaccination and SARS-CoV-2 variants. Sequencing was performed with immunoSEQ multiplex PCR; in TCRdb, only in-frame clones are kept and a portion is missing. This table holds roughly 400,000 clones, about 90% found once. Treatment here: about 20 received Ad26.COV2.S at low or high dose, single or two shots; 5 received placebo; per-sample allocation not given. Day 63 following the first vaccine or placebo injection was when the samples were taken. The material was peripheral blood, obtained in a trial of Ad26.COV2.S vaccine versus placebo. Source of these receptors: a person aged 18 to 59 who received the Ad26.COV2.S COVID-19 vaccine or a placebo.

The J gene is TRBJ2-1, the V gene TRBV7-3; D is possibly TRBD1 (5 bases). V lost 5 bases, J lost 0 bases, and 11 bases lay in between. There are 15 residues in the CDR3. Germline V gene data show CDR1 as SGHTA and CDR2 as FQGTGA. The CDR3 is CASSPQGFSYNEQFF. CDR3 sequence (DNA): TGTGCCAGCAGCCCCCAGGGTTTCTCCTACAATGAGCAGTTCTTC.

The chain joins TRBV11-2 to TRBJ2-7; tentatively, D is TRBD1 or TRBD2 (5 bases each). V gave up 1 base and J gave up 3 bases, with 19 bases separating them. Germline CDR1 SGHAT, CDR2 FQNNGV. The CDR3 is 17 amino acids. The CDR3 coding sequence is TGTGCCAGCAGCTTAGCCCAGATCGGGGCCGCTGTCTACGAGCAGTACTTC. Translated, it gives CASSLAQIGAAVYEQYF.

This rearrangement joins TRBV27 to TRBJ2-3; weak D call: TRBD2 (6 bases). V shed 2 bases and J shed 3 bases, with 12 bases lying between them. The germline V gene has CDR1 MNHEY and CDR2 SMNVEV (reference sequence). The CDR3 contains 15 residues. CDR3 region: CASSLGLARTDTQYF. The CDR3 DNA reads as TGTGCCAGCAGTTTAGGTCTAGCGAGGACAGATACGCAGTATTTT.

The chain carries TRBV5-1 and TRBJ2-1; 7 bases align to TRBD2. V lost 4 bases and J lost 4; bases outside the gene matches: 5. Per the germline V gene, CDR1 is SGHRS and CDR2 is YFSETQ. This CDR3 is built from 14 residues. CDR3 DNA sequence: TGCGCCAGCAGCGAGCGGGATCTGTACAATGAGCAGTTCTTC. It codes for CASSERDLYNEQFF.

This clone occurred a few times. This sequence joins TRBV27 and TRBJ1-6; D is undetermined. Trimming shortened V by 6 bases and J by 9 bases, and 15 bases separated the two germline ends. CDR3 size: 14 residues. CDR1 MNHEY and CDR2 SMNVEV come from the germline V gene (reference sequence). In DNA form, the CDR3 reads TGTGCCAGCAGGCTCGGCAAGACGAGTTCACCCCTCCACTTT. Amino acid sequence: CASRLGKTSSPLHF.